The sequence of this T cell receptor beta chain was determined in a study of cytomegalovirus exposure and HLA in healthy donors (dated by TCRdb to 2016 to 2017). Background for the entire study: An earlier analysis of 587 of the donors reported under 300 Gb of sequence data and 117 million unique TCR beta sequences obtained from 180 million or so T cells. Rather than drawing on any new phenotypic data, the later analysis identified candidate immune exposures from TCR beta sequences and the way those sequences occurred across donors. The study used immunosequencing to profile the T cell repertoires of hundreds of subjects and linked those repertoires to cytomegalovirus serostatus. Donor age, sex, ethnicity and CMV serostatus were compiled together with the repertoire data. To predict cytomegalovirus infection status, the study combined high-throughput TCR immunosequencing, statistical association of individual TCRs with disease status, and machine learning. Both class I and class II loci were covered by HLA typing, at four-digit resolution. A later genetic analysis took genome-wide SNP genotypes for about three fifths of the roughly 700 donors and used that subset as a discovery cohort. In a later analysis, previously published TCR beta repertoires from 666 donors were re-analyzed and high-resolution HLA genotyping was added so that TCR occurrence patterns could be studied. About 320 gigabases of sequencing data and approximately 85 million unique TCR sequences were included in an early release covering roughly 600 HLA-typed donors. Across approximately 400 genotyped donors of the cohort, an average of approximately 240,000 unique TCR beta nucleotide sequences per donor were sequenced, and about a sixth of those sequences were non-productive. Every repertoire in the discovery cohort had been generated on one and the same sequencing platform. Of the roughly 410 genotyped donors, more than 75% were placed in the genetic ancestry cluster associated with self-reported Caucasian donors. To decide whether each TCR beta V gene segment behaved as functional or pseudogenic, an earlier analysis of nearly 600 of the donors relied on high-throughput TCR beta sequencing. The number of donors typed differed by locus, with about 629-630 for A, B, C, DRB1 and DQB1, around 500 for DQA1, about 610 for DPA1, and approximately 470 for DPB1. A handful of DR-DQ haplotypes were treated as single units for association and clustering because of strong linkage in the cohort. In addition to the first cohort of 666 subjects, a separate validation cohort of over 90 different subjects was used. The study was designed to test whether signatures of past pathogen exposure could be identified by cataloging public T cell receptors. The investigation overall reported the following: In the study, about 150 TCR beta chains were listed as associated with cytomegalovirus. Broadly in line with IMGT annotations, most TCR beta V segments showed up in productive rearrangements about 87% or about 30% of the time in an earlier analysis of several hundred of the donors. When HLA alleles, especially DR and DQ, strongly co-occurred, TCR associations were difficult to assign to individual alleles. Specific HLA alleles were associated with 16,951 TCR beta sequences at a false discovery rate of 0.05 in a later analysis. For the cohort, immune exposure information was limited to CMV serostatus. Only TCR beta chains were sequenced in this cohort, and the absence of alpha or paired-chain data limited detectable features. According to a later analysis, most CMV-associated TCR beta chains appeared to be HLA-restricted, and the HLA associations seemed to be driven largely by CMV exposure. A cluster of highly shared sequence variants was judged likely to be a technical artifact of the sequencing pipeline. The earlier analysis of almost 600 of the donors excluded some 15 rarely observed V segments, including chromosome 9 orphons, because counts were too low. In both the original and validation cohorts, the classifier was reported to diagnose cytomegalovirus status with high specificity and sensitivity. It was suggested by the authors that the approach could potentially be generalized to other disease states and immunological phenotypes. An association between a missense DCLRE1C variant and V-gene and J-gene trimming of TCR beta chains was found in a later genetic analysis and replicated in an independent cohort. A further reported finding was that TCR beta sequences accurately predicted the HLA-A and HLA-B alleles for most subjects in the first cohort. In a later analysis, the rate of TCR association differed among HLA loci, with DRB1 alleles having the most associated TCRs and HLA-C alleles having the fewest. Because the 87-base-pair reads could not distinguish some IMGT-functional V segments, including TRBV6-2 and TRBV6-3, those segments were excluded. A few of the identified cytomegalovirus-associated TCR beta chains were confirmed in vitro to be specific for cytomegalovirus antigens. A later analysis found that HLA-associated TCR beta chains were more clonally expanded and had lower generation probabilities than equally common non-associated chains. Presence/absence analyses assumed roughly uniform sequencing depth across donors, an assumption that may not hold. Across donors, most TCR sequences were observed very rarely, whereas some public TCRs were present in many individuals. In a later analysis, several top co-occurrence clusters were reported to appear linked to parvovirus B19, influenza, CMV and Epstein-Barr virus. HLA typing was unavailable for some donors at each locus, so association tests used only the typed subset. A later genetic analysis reported fewer N-insertions in productive TCRs among donors in an Asian-associated ancestry cluster than the roughly 720-donor mean. Correlated functional status among segregating V segments might reflect linkage disequilibrium, but an unknown experimental factor could not be ruled out.

To prepare the library, the immunoSEQ multiplex PCR assay was applied. A mixture of 60 forward primers for TCR Vbeta segments and 13 reverse primers for TCR Jbeta segments was used in the multiplex PCR. Amplification of the CDR3 region of rearranged TCR beta genes was performed with a multiplex PCR assay on genomic DNA. The Illumina HiSeq System was used to sequence the amplified TCR beta libraries as 87-base-pair reads. The authors processed their data as follows. A later analysis tallied around 80 million unique TCR beta chains across the 640 or so repertoires, and approximately 11 million of those chains were shared by two or more donors. Raw reads were error-corrected and collapsed into unique sequences by a nearest-neighbor algorithm in which closely related sequences were merged to remove PCR and sequencing errors. To assign V, D and J gene segments, CDR3 sequences were aligned to IMGT reference sequences. For a sequence to be retained, a match of at least six nucleotides was required to both a V gene segment and a J gene segment. Rearrangements were called productive when the CDR3 lacked stop codons and stayed in frame with V and J; all others were non-productive. CDR3 was defined by IMGT convention, running from the second conserved V-encoded cysteine to the conserved J-encoded phenylalanine. The earlier analysis of a few hundred of the donors excluded any sequence lacking an unambiguous match to a single V gene segment. In an earlier analysis of a few hundred of the donors, a V segment was called functional when productive rearrangements were above 56.7%, and segregating when the standard deviation between donors exceeded 5%. A statistical classification framework was built to diagnose cytomegalovirus status from the catalog of TCR beta chain sequences. A later analysis assigned V and J genes by comparing TCR nucleotide sequences with IMGT/GENE-DB human TR gene sequences. Using the TCRdist pipeline, a later analysis assigned CDR3 sequences along with most-parsimonious VDJ recombination scenarios. In a later analysis, each TCR beta chain was defined by its CDR3 amino acid sequence together with its V-gene family, and reads without a unique V-gene family were excluded. A later analysis removed several hundred highly shared, low-generation-probability nucleotide sequences to deal with suspected cross-contamination and a sequencing artifact. For each public chain, a later analysis derived a clonal expansion index from normalized ranks of inferred template counts within each repertoire. In a later analysis, generation probabilities were computed with a VDJ recombination model fitted to out-of-frame rearrangements, and the resulting probabilities were checked against IGoR. Hypergeometric tests were used in a later analysis to score TCR-TCR, TCR-HLA and TCR-CMV co-occurrence, with a repertoire-size bias correction applied to the TCR pairs. A later analysis estimated false discovery rates by permuting HLA or CMV assignments 20 times. In a later analysis, co-occurring TCRs were grouped using DBSCAN, with TCRdist sequence similarity added in when clustering inside HLA-allele-positive subsets. Repertoires with fewer than 30,000 or more than 120,000 public chains, plus five repertoires with anomalous nucleotide sharing, were excluded from co-occurrence clustering. Drawn from immuneACCESS, this table holds only the in-frame rearrangements with V and J called that TCRdb kept. Clones are partly lost; checked studies trace under half to an unresolved V gene and leave the rest unexplained. The D gene and trimming were derived from the DNA, and the V and J assignments and clone size from that table. The sample has 170,000 or so clones on record, approximately 80% of them singletons. The top ten hold about 0.5% of the sample.

The cohort consisted of hundreds of healthy bone marrow donors. All cohort members were sampled while nominally healthy, although unrecorded immune exposures were likely present. The donor tested CMV seronegative and was one of the 352 seronegative cohort members. A peripheral blood sample was collected from each donor, and TCR beta sequencing was performed on peripheral blood mononuclear cells. Genomic DNA extraction from the blood cell samples was performed with the Qiagen DNeasy Blood Extraction Kit. The CDR3 spans 16 residues, from the cysteine through the phenylalanine. The read is trimmed to its CDR3 DNA, 48 bases read in frame from base 1. The CDR1 and CDR2 encoded by the germline V gene (reference sequence) are MNHNY and SVGAGI. The junction shows trimming of 1 base on V and 0 bases on J, and the gene matches do not reach 2 bases of it. Of note for this clone: Its antigen is not yet known. Within one base of it there is no much larger clone, and no base qualities were kept.

Here the chain combines TRBV6-6 and TRBJ2-3, with TRBD2 matching 9 junction bases. The TCR comes from a woman aged 45-59 years in good health and CMV-seronegative. Sequences were obtained from PBMCs. The CDR3 reads as follows: CASSYFSGGSTDTQYF. DNA sequence: TGTGCCAGCAGTTACTTTAGCGGGGGAAGCACAGATACGCAGTATTTT.